Each of the 30 T cell receptor beta chains below was sequenced from the same sample in a study of T cells in Graves' hyperthyroidism and ophthalmopathy. The investigators amplified TCR beta CDR3 regions from RNA transcripts. The HTBI primer set was used in a first-round RT-PCR of the TCR CDR3. Each CDR3 protein gets one entry after TCRdb re-called the multiplex PCR reads with MiXCR. The table lists 250,000 or so distinct CDR3 sequences, roughly 15% of them singletons. Source material: blood. The receptors derive from a woman aged 50 to 60 with Graves' hyperthyroidism that later progressed to Graves' ophthalmopathy.

This clonotype was detected a few times. CDR3 region: CASSPLVVPPNTGELFF. The DNA for the CDR3 is TGTGCCAGCAGCCCCCTTGTGGTGCCGCCGAACACCGGGGAGCTGTTTTTT. V and J are TRBV9 and TRBJ2-2; D uncertain. The CDR3 sequence is 17 residues long. Germline values: CDR1 SGDLS, CDR2 YYNGEE. Trimming shortened V by 4 bases and J by 0 bases, and 16 bases separated the two germline ends.

This clonotype came up many times. The CDR3 sequence is CASSLLGKISGRQFF. CDR3 sequence (DNA): TGCGCCAGCAGCTTGCTGGGGAAAATTAGCGGGAGACAGTTCTTC. The chain joins TRBV5-1 to TRBJ2-1, with TRBD2 matching 9 bases. Trimming at V came to 1 base and at J to 13 bases, leaving 12 bases not matched to a gene. Germline values: CDR1 SGHRS, CDR2 YFSETQ. The CDR3 runs 15 residues. The whole variable domain, filled in from reference TRBV5-1 and TRBJ2-1, reads KAGVTQTPRYLIKTRGQQVTLSCSPISGHRSVSWYQQTPGQGLQFLFEYFSETQRNKGNFPGRFSGRQFSNSRSEMNVSTLELGDSALYLCASSLLGKISGRQFFGPGTRLTVL.

This clonotype was recorded many times. The genes are TRBV11-2 and TRBJ2-7; TRBD1 agrees at 9 bases. The germline V gene encodes CDR1 SGHAT and CDR2 FQNNGV. The CDR3 runs 15 residues. Trimming cost V 1 base and J 6 bases; bases outside gene matches: 7. The CDR3 DNA sequence: TGTGCCAGCAGCTTAGGGGCCGGACAGGGGCGCGAGCAGTACTTC. It specifies CASSLGAGQGREQYF.

This clonotype was seen just once. This chain links TRBV7-9 with TRBJ2-3; D possibly corresponds to TRBD1 (6 bases). V was pared by 5 bases and J by 5 bases, with 14 bases between. Germline lookup yields CDR1 SEHNR and CDR2 FQNEAQ (reference sequence). The CDR3 length is 14 residues. The CDR3 coding sequence is TGTGCCAGCAGCGCCAGGGGTCGGGGAGATACGCAGTATTTT. It yields the protein CASSARGRGDTQYF.

This clonotype was seen ten or more times. The chain carries TRBV28 and TRBJ1-5; D call uncertain. V lost 3 bases and J 1 base, leaving 13 bases between the germline ends. This CDR3 comprises 16 residues. Germline-derived CDR1 and CDR2 are MDHEN and SYDVKM. CDR3 nucleotides: TGTGCCAGCAGTTTGTGGGGTGGGGTAAGCAATCAGCCCCAGCATTTT. Translating gives CASSLWGGVSNQPQHF.

The chain is built from TRBV19 and TRBJ2-1, with 8 bases lining up with TRBD2. Looked up from germline, CDR1 is LNHDA and CDR2 is SQIVND (reference sequence). The CDR3 spans 17 residues. V lost 5 bases and J lost 1; bases outside the gene matches: 10. The CDR3 DNA follows: TGTGCCAGTAGTGCCCCTACTAGCGGAGGGTCCTACAATGAGCAGTTCTTC. Its protein is CASSAPTSGGSYNEQFF. Filled out from reference TRBV19 and TRBJ2-1, the complete variable domain reads DGGITQSPKYLFRKEGQNVTLSCEQNLNHDAMYWYRQDPGQGLRLIYYSQIVNDFQKGDIAEGYSVSREKKESFPLTVTSAQKNPTAFYLCASSAPTSGGSYNEQFFGPGTRLTVL.

This clonotype was counted at least ten times. The J gene is TRBJ2-5, the V gene TRBV5-1; D ambiguous. Germline CDR1 and CDR2: SGHRS and YFSETQ. The CDR3 runs 15 residues. V lost 0 bases and J lost 2, with 11 bases in between. The CDR3 nucleotides are TGCGCCAGCAGCTTGGAGGCGTATGCTCAAGAGACCCAGTACTTC. Translating gives CASSLEAYAQETQYF. Full variable domain (missing parts from reference TRBV5-1 and TRBJ2-5): KAGVTQTPRYLIKTRGQQVTLSCSPISGHRSVSWYQQTPGQGLQFLFEYFSETQRNKGNFPGRFSGRQFSNSRSEMNVSTLELGDSALYLCASSLEAYAQETQYFGPGTRLLVL.

At least ten counts were recorded for this clonotype. The J gene is TRBJ2-7, the V gene TRBV28, with 7 bases aligning to TRBD2. In germline, CDR1 is MDHEN, CDR2 SYDVKM. This CDR3 contains 16 residues. Trimming cost V 2 bases and J 2 bases; bases outside gene matches: 9. CDR3 region: CASSLNPASGAYEQYF. The CDR3 bases are TGTGCCAGCAGTTTAAATCCGGCTAGCGGCGCCTACGAGCAGTACTTC.

In its sample, this clonotype was seen many times. This chain connects TRBV6-1 to TRBJ2-3; TRBD1 matches at 7 bases. Germline CDR1 MNHNS, CDR2 SASEGT. Trimming at V came to 0 bases and at J to 5 bases, leaving 8 bases not matched to a gene. This CDR3 spans 16 amino acids. The CDR3 reads CASSEALRAGGDTQYF. The CDR3 nucleotides are TGTGCCAGCAGTGAAGCGCTTCGGGCAGGGGGAGATACGCAGTATTTT.

This clonotype occurred many times. This chain uses TRBV5-1 with TRBJ2-7, with 11 bases fitting TRBD2. Per the germline V gene, CDR1 is SGHRS and CDR2 is YFSETQ. Losses at the gene ends were 4 bases for V and 4 bases for J; bases not matched to a gene: 7. The CDR3 length is 15 residues. CDR3 in amino acids: CASSTGTSGRYEQYF. Written as DNA, the CDR3 is TGCGCCAGCAGCACCGGGACTAGCGGAAGATACGAGCAGTACTTC.

This clonotype has a count of ten or more. This chain connects TRBV5-1 to TRBJ1-1; possibly TRBD1 for D (6 bases). Looked up from germline, CDR1 is SGHRS and CDR2 is YFSETQ. This CDR3 has 17 amino acids. Trimming removed 0 bases at V and 5 bases at J, with 20 bases between. CDR3 DNA: TGCGCCAGCAGCTTGGGTACAGGGTGGGGAATTGCGACTGAAGCTTTCTTT. Translating it yields CASSLGTGWGIATEAFF.

There are many counts of this clonotype. The chain joins TRBV27 to TRBJ1-4; tentative D call: TRBD1 (5 bases). Per germline, CDR1 MNHEY and CDR2 SMNVEV (reference sequence). The CDR3 spans 13 residues. With 7 bases removed from V and 5 bases from J, the gap between germline ends came to 11 bases. CDR3 bases: TGTGCCAGCAAGGGACCGGGCAATGAAAAACTGTTTTTT. Encoded protein: CASKGPGNEKLFF.

The chain joins TRBV7-2 to TRBJ2-1; TRBD1 matches at 8 bases. V lost 4 bases and J lost 9; bases outside the gene matches: 2. The CDR3 totals 12 residues. Per germline, CDR1 SGHTA and CDR2 FQGNSA. The CDR3 region is CASSWTGTEQFF. In DNA, the CDR3 is TGTGCCAGCAGCTGGACAGGGACTGAGCAGTTCTTC.

Many counts were recorded for this clonotype. This chain uses TRBV25-1 with TRBJ1-1, with D hard to call. From germline, CDR1 is MGHDK and CDR2 SYGVNS. The CDR3 length is 14 residues. V gave up 11 bases and J gave up 1 base, with 17 bases separating them. The CDR3 is CASQMAGRNTEAFF. As DNA, the CDR3 is TGTGCCTCCCAAATGGCGGGGAGGAACACTGAAGCTTTCTTT.

The chain carries TRBV20-1 and TRBJ1-5, with 7 bases lining up with TRBD1. The length of the CDR3 is 17 residues. V was clipped by 0 bases and J by 5 bases; unmatched bases: 13. In germline, CDR1 is DFQATT, CDR2 SNEGSKA (reference sequence). In DNA, the CDR3 is TGCAGTGCTAGAGAGTTTCAGGGGGGAGGGGTGTATCAGCCCCAGCATTTT. It translates to CSAREFQGGGVYQPQHF.

This clonotype has at least ten counts. J is TRBJ2-5 and V is TRBV6-5, with a weak D call TRBD1 (6 bases). The CDR3 contains 16 residues. Germline loops: CDR1 MNHEY, CDR2 SVGAGI. V shed 2 bases and J shed 2 bases, with 15 bases lying between them. For the CDR3, the DNA is TGTGCCAGCAGTTACATCCCTACGAGGGGGCAAGAGACCCAGTACTTC. This codes for CASSYIPTRGQETQYF.

This clonotype was observed a few times. The chain combines TRBV19 with TRBJ1-1; unclear D gene. The V gene's germline CDR1 is LNHDA and CDR2 SQIVND (reference sequence). The CDR3 totals 14 residues. Deletions cut 4 bases from V and 0 bases from J, with 9 bases between. The CDR3 is CASSTTRVNTEAFF. DNA for the CDR3: TGTGCCAGTAGTACGACCCGGGTGAACACTGAAGCTTTCTTT.

J is TRBJ1-1 and V is TRBV7-9; the match to TRBD1 covers 7 bases. Germline lookup yields CDR1 SEHNR and CDR2 FQNEAQ (reference sequence). This CDR3 is built from 15 residues. J was trimmed by 5 bases and V by 5 bases; bases with no gene match: 11. CDR3 amino acids: CASSPLEGARTEAFF. For the CDR3, the DNA is TGTGCCAGCAGCCCATTGGAGGGGGCGAGGACTGAAGCTTTCTTT.

The gene calls are TRBV4-2 and TRBJ2-2, with 8 bases that match TRBD1. Germline CDR1 and CDR2: LGHNA and YNFKEQ. V lost 4 bases and J lost 1; bases outside the gene matches: 5. The CDR3 contains 16 residues. The CDR3 DNA is TGTGCCAGCAGCCGTGGGACAGGCAAGAACACCGGGGAGCTGTTTTTT. It specifies CASSRGTGKNTGELFF.

This clonotype occurred many times. The chain links TRBV12-3 or TRBV12-4 to TRBJ1-1; D remains ambiguous. The CDR3 runs to 12 residues. Trimming removed 3 bases from V and 6 bases from J, with 8 bases in between. Here the CDR3 reads CASSLAPAEAFF. CDR3 DNA sequence: TGTGCCAGCAGTTTGGCACCGGCTGAAGCTTTCTTT.

This clonotype was found a few times. The rearrangement links TRBV27 to TRBJ2-7, with D possibly being TRBD1 (7 bases). The CDR3 spans 15 residues. The germline V and J ends were trimmed by 2 bases and 7 bases, with 18 bases remaining between them. Germline-derived CDR1 and CDR2 are MNHEY and SMNVEV (reference sequence). The CDR3 protein is CASSLNGGGYVEQYF. In nucleotides, the CDR3 is TGTGCCAGCAGTTTAAATGGAGGGGGCTACGTGGAGCAGTACTTC.

This clonotype was recorded at least ten times. The V call is TRBV7-6, the J call TRBJ2-1; perhaps TRBD2 as D (6 bases). Trimming left V 0 bases short and J 10 bases short, with 16 bases between. The length of the CDR3 is 15 residues. Germline CDR1 SGHVS, CDR2 FNYEAQ. The CDR3 DNA is TGTGCCAGCAGCTTAGCGGGAGGCCGACCTGTAGAGCAGTTCTTC. The encoded protein is CASSLAGGRPVEQFF.

The V and J genes are TRBV30 and TRBJ1-2; a possible D gene is TRBD1 (5 bases). Between the trimmed V and J ends, which lost 2 bases and 3 bases, there was a span of 19 bases. Germline V gene sequence: CDR1 GTSNPN, CDR2 SVGIG (reference sequence). The CDR3 sequence is 16 residues long. As DNA, the CDR3 is TGTGCCTGGAGTTTGGGTACAGGAGACCTATACTATGGCTACACCTTC. Its translation: CAWSLGTGDLYYGYTF.

The J gene is TRBJ2-7, the V gene TRBV29-1; TRBD1 might be the D (6 bases). The length of the CDR3 is 13 residues. From germline, CDR1 is SQVTM and CDR2 ANQGSEA. V was clipped by 0 bases and J by 6 bases, with 12 bases between them. CDR3 sequence (DNA): TGCAGCGTTGAAGAGGCAGGGGCGGGCGAGCAGTACTTC. It is translated as CSVEEAGAGEQYF.

This clonotype was counted many times. The chain carries TRBV11-2 and TRBJ1-1, with unresolved D. Germline V gives CDR1 SGHAT, CDR2 FQNNGV. V was cut by 5 bases and J by 0 bases, with 13 bases left in between. The CDR3 runs to 15 residues. The CDR3 nucleotides read TGTGCCAGCAGCCGCCTCGCGCCCCTGAACACTGAAGCTTTCTTT. This encodes CASSRLAPLNTEAFF.

The gene calls are TRBV10-3 and TRBJ2-1, with a tentative D call TRBD2 (7 bases). This CDR3 has 15 amino acids. The germline V gene has CDR1 ENHRY and CDR2 SYGVKD. V was clipped by 4 bases and J by 2 bases, with 12 bases between them. In DNA, the CDR3 is TGTGCCATCAGTGGGGGGGGGGGGCCCTACAATGAGCAGTTCTTC. This encodes CAISGGGGPYNEQFF.

Concerning this clonotype itself: A read error is possible here, since a much larger clone lies one base away. The chain employs TRBV18 and TRBJ1-2; D is uncertain. This CDR3 comprises 15 residues. Germline-derived CDR1 and CDR2 are KGHSH and LQKENI. The CDR3 region is CASSPSGWTNYGHTF. CDR3 nucleotide sequence: TGTGCCAGCTCACCCAGCGGGTGGACTAACTATGGCCACACCTTC.

This chain connects TRBV19 to TRBJ1-1; D is unresolved. The CDR3 is 11 residues long. Trimming took 1 base from V and 7 from J, leaving 4 bases between them. Germline CDR1 reads LNHDA; CDR2 reads SQIVND (reference sequence). This chain's CDR3 is CASSIGVEAFF. The DNA of the CDR3 is TGTGCCAGTAGTATAGGGGTTGAAGCTTTCTTT.

Many counts were recorded for this clonotype. The genes are TRBV11-2 and TRBJ1-2; 7 nucleotides agree with TRBD1. V lost 0 bases to trimming and J lost 8 bases; unmatched junction nucleotides: 6. The CDR3 is made up of 14 amino acids. From germline, CDR1 is SGHAT and CDR2 FQNNGV. In DNA, the CDR3 is TGTGCCAGCAGCTTAGACAGGGGGTCGCTGGGCTACACCTTC. It encodes CASSLDRGSLGYTF. The whole variable domain, filled in from reference TRBV11-2 and TRBJ1-2, reads EAGVAQSPRYKIIEKRQSVAFWCNPISGHATLYWYQQILGQGPKLLIQFQNNGVVDDSQLPKDRFSAERLKGVDSTLKIQPAKLEDSAVYLCASSLDRGSLGYTFGSGTRLTVV.

This clonotype occurred many times. The rearrangement joins TRBV11-1 to TRBJ2-7, with TRBD2 identical over 9 bases. The CDR3 has 15 residues. CDR1 SGHAT and CDR2 FQDESV come from the germline V gene (reference sequence). J lost 3 bases, V lost 3 bases, and 6 bases had no gene match. The CDR3 here is CASSFGSGSGYEQYF. The CDR3 DNA sequence: TGTGCCAGCAGCTTTGGTAGCGGGAGTGGCTACGAGCAGTACTTC.